The 16 T cell receptor beta chains in this list originate from one sample, sequenced in a study of neoadjuvant anti-PD-1 for oral cavity cancer. TCRdb keeps only in-frame clones here, not all; method: immunoSEQ multiplex PCR. Here the sample spans about 14,000 clones, 60% to 80% being singletons. Time point noted: after neoadjuvant nivolumab, at surgical resection. The sample here was PBMCs, taken after nivolumab (anti-PD-1) treatment. These receptors were collected from a person between 35 and 79 years old with oral cavity squamous cell carcinoma.

This chain uses TRBV5-1 with TRBJ2-3; 9 bases are a match to TRBD1. The CDR3 is 16 residues long. The V gene end was trimmed by 1 base and the J gene end by 4 bases; junction bases not matched to a gene: 7. Germline values: CDR1 SGHRS, CDR2 YFSETQ. In DNA, the CDR3 is TGCGCCAGCAGCTTGTACGGGACAGGGAGTTCAGATACGCAGTATTTT. Its translation is CASSLYGTGSSDTQYF.

This clone appeared a few times. V usage is TRBV5-1 and J usage is TRBJ1-2; 8 bases are shared with TRBD1. This CDR3 is 14 amino acids long. Germline V gene sequence: CDR1 SGHRS, CDR2 YFSETQ. After removal of 2 bases from V and 4 bases from J, the junction contained 4 bases not matched to a gene. In DNA, the CDR3 is TGCGCCAGCAGCTTAATGGACAGGGCCTATGGCTACACCTTC. Protein sequence: CASSLMDRAYGYTF.

CDR3 coding DNA: TGTGCCAGTAGTATTAGGGGTGGTGGCTACACCTTC. As protein: CASSIRGGGYTF. The rearrangement joins TRBV19 to TRBJ1-2, with D maybe TRBD1 (5 bases). This CDR3 contains 12 residues. CDR1 is LNHDA and CDR2 is SQIVND in the germline V gene (reference sequence). V was cut by 3 bases and J by 7 bases, with 9 bases left in between. The variable domain in full, with the rest retrieved from reference TRBV19 and TRBJ1-2, is DGGITQSPKYLFRKEGQNVTLSCEQNLNHDAMYWYRQDPGQGLRLIYYSQIVNDFQKGDIAEGYSVSREKKESFPLTVTSAQKNPTAFYLCASSIRGGGYTFGSGTRLTVV.

The chain is built from TRBV4-1 and TRBJ1-4; D uncertain. V was trimmed by 1 base and J by 2 bases, leaving 14 bases between them. This CDR3 region has 17 residues. Germline V gene data show CDR1 as MGHRA and CDR2 as YSYEKL. The CDR3 region is CASSQVRHPWTNEKLFF. The CDR3 bases are TGCGCCAGCAGCCAAGTGCGTCATCCGTGGACTAATGAAAAACTGTTTTTT.

The chain carries TRBV4-1 and TRBJ1-1; D not resolved. The V end was cut by 3 bases, the J end by 1 base, with 15 bases between. Per germline, CDR1 MGHRA and CDR2 YSYEKL. CDR3 length equals 16 residues. The CDR3 coding sequence is TGCGCCAGCAGCCATCCCTCACGAAGTACGAACACTGAAGCTTTCTTT. Its translation is CASSHPSRSTNTEAFF.

V and J are TRBV28 and TRBJ2-7; D assignment may be TRBD1 or TRBD2 (5 bases each). The V end lost 3 bases, the J end lost 0 bases, and 12 bases lay between the germline ends. CDR1 and CDR2 from the germline V gene are MDHEN and SYDVKM. The length of the CDR3 is 15 residues. The CDR3 nucleotides read TGTGCCAGCAGTTTGGGGCGGAGGAGCTCCTACGAGCAGTACTTC. Protein product: CASSLGRRSSYEQYF.

This chain connects TRBV6-1 to TRBJ2-7, with D possibly matching TRBD2 (5 bases). Germline CDR1 is MNHNS and CDR2 is SASEGT. The CDR3 loop spans 13 amino acids. V lost 2 bases to trimming and J lost 2 bases, with 7 bases between them. CDR3 sequence (DNA): TGTGCCAGCAGTGAATTGAGGGCCTACGAGCAGTACTTC. Its translation is CASSELRAYEQYF.

This sequence joins TRBV6-1 and TRBJ1-2; D ambiguous. Germline loops: CDR1 MNHNS, CDR2 SASEGT. The CDR3 spans 15 residues. Trimming shortened V by 6 bases and J by 4 bases, and 18 bases separated the two germline ends. This CDR3 is CASRTGLDSGYGYTF. CDR3 in DNA: TGTGCCAGCAGAACGGGCCTCGATTCGGGCTATGGCTACACCTTC.

This clone was seen a single time. The J gene is TRBJ2-7, the V gene TRBV6-1; D ambiguous. The ends were cut back, 1 base at V and 3 bases at J, with 16 bases in the middle. Germline values: CDR1 MNHNS, CDR2 SASEGT. This CDR3 spans 16 amino acids. In nucleotides, the CDR3 is TGTGCCAGCAGTGAAGGGGCGAGTATACTTAACTACGAGCAGTACTTC. This codes for CASSEGASILNYEQYF.

The J gene is TRBJ1-4, the V gene TRBV11-2; D is unresolved. The germline V and J ends were trimmed by 1 base and 4 bases, with 19 bases remaining between them. The CDR3 totals 18 residues. Germline CDR1 is SGHAT and CDR2 is FQNNGV. The CDR3, as DNA: TGTGCCAGCAGCTTAGGGCGTGGCGGTCGGCGGGGTAATGAAAAACTGTTTTTT. Protein: CASSLGRGGRRGNEKLFF.

The chain has TRBV11-2 and TRBJ2-2; D uncertain. The V and J ends lost 4 bases and 4 bases respectively, with 10 bases between them. The length of the CDR3 is 14 residues. Germline CDR1 is SGHAT and CDR2 is FQNNGV. In DNA, the CDR3 is TGTGCCAGCAGCTCATTAAAAGGCACCGGGGAGCTGTTTTTT. Its protein is CASSSLKGTGELFF.

This sequence joins TRBV7-9 and TRBJ1-2; 7 nucleotides line up with TRBD1. CDR3 size: 15 residues. V was clipped by 4 bases and J by 6 bases; unmatched bases: 11. Germline CDR1 is SEHNR and CDR2 is FQNEAQ (reference sequence). The CDR3 loop is CASSSGPTGTHGYTF. CDR3 nucleotide sequence: TGTGCCAGCAGCTCGGGCCCGACAGGGACTCATGGCTACACCTTC.

The DNA for the CDR3 is TGTGCCAGCAGTTTAGGTACGGGCCTCACTGAAGCTTTCTTT. Translation: CASSLGTGLTEAFF. The V gene is TRBV27, the J gene TRBJ1-1; D is unclear. Germline V gene data show CDR1 as MNHEY and CDR2 as SMNVEV (reference sequence). Trimming pared 2 bases from V and 4 bases from J, leaving 11 bases between. CDR3 length: 14 residues.

V is TRBV7-9 and J is TRBJ2-3; 8 nucleotides align to TRBD2. The CDR3 sequence is 15 residues long. Germline CDR1 and CDR2: SEHNR and FQNEAQ (reference sequence). V lost 5 bases, J lost 1 base, and 5 bases stayed unmatched. The CDR3 sequence: CASSAPGLGTDTQYF. For the CDR3, the DNA is TGTGCCAGCAGCGCCCCGGGACTAGGCACAGATACGCAGTATTTT.

The CDR3: CASSLTAAGEQYF. The CDR3 DNA sequence: TGCGCCAGCAGCCTGACCGCGGCGGGGGAGCAGTACTTC. The chain carries TRBV4-1 and TRBJ2-7, with a possible D match to TRBD2 (6 bases). This CDR3 is built from 13 residues. Per the germline V gene, CDR1 is MGHRA and CDR2 is YSYEKL. The V and J ends lost 4 bases and 7 bases respectively, with 14 bases between them.

The rearrangement joins TRBV11-2 to TRBJ2-5; 8 bases agree with TRBD2. The CDR3 runs 15 residues. The germline V gene has CDR1 SGHAT and CDR2 FQNNGV. With 5 bases clipped from V and 4 bases from J, the junction kept 9 bases outside the gene matches. In DNA, the CDR3 is TGTGCCAGCAGCGTCAGACCCGGGGGGGGAGAGACCCAGTACTTC. This gives the protein CASSVRPGGGETQYF.